The entry below gives a single T cell receptor beta chain sequence along with its context. Trimming removed 2 bases at V and 4 bases at J, with 18 bases between. The germline V gene encodes CDR1 SQVTM and CDR2 ANQGSEA. CDR3 length: 16 amino acids. These data are taken from a study of T cell responses to AZD1222 COVID-19 vaccine. TCRdb's copy holds only in-frame clones and misses some; the assay was immunoSEQ multiplex PCR. Counted here are around 110,000 clones, 92% occurring once; the ten biggest clones make up roughly 1.5%. This chain connects TRBV29-1 to TRBJ2-1, with D tentatively TRBD2 (5 bases). The TCR comes from an adult who received the AZD1222 COVID-19 vaccine. The sequencing used peripheral blood, collected 28 days after the second AZD1222 dose. CDR3 DNA sequence: TGCAGCGTTGAAAGAGGGTCGCGGTCCCCTTACAATGAGCAGTTCTTC. It encodes CSVERGSRSPYNEQFF.